The clone carrying this TCR beta chain was detected a few times. Its antigen remains unidentified. As the method for making TCR beta libraries, quantitative 5'-RACE with molecular barcodes was used. TCRdb re-called the 5' RACE reads with MiXCR, one entry per CDR3 protein. The sample shows some 840,000 distinct CDR3 sequences, 12% of them seen only once. This sample stems from a study of CD8 T cells in ankylosing spondylitis. General study results and limits: The study identified a TCR beta motif of under ten highly homologous variants that appeared characteristic of ankylosing spondylitis blood.

The ends were cut back, 6 bases at V and 3 bases at J, with 12 bases in the middle. This CDR3 has 14 amino acids. The sequencing sample was made of blood, either unsorted or a sorted T cell fraction (not recorded which). The sequence came from a male donor with ankylosing spondylitis. The chain joins TRBV12-3 or TRBV12-4 to TRBJ1-5; no clear D. The CDR3 protein is CASSSFGFNQPQHF. The CDR3 nucleotides are TGTGCCAGCAGCTCATTCGGTTTCAATCAGCCCCAGCATTTT.